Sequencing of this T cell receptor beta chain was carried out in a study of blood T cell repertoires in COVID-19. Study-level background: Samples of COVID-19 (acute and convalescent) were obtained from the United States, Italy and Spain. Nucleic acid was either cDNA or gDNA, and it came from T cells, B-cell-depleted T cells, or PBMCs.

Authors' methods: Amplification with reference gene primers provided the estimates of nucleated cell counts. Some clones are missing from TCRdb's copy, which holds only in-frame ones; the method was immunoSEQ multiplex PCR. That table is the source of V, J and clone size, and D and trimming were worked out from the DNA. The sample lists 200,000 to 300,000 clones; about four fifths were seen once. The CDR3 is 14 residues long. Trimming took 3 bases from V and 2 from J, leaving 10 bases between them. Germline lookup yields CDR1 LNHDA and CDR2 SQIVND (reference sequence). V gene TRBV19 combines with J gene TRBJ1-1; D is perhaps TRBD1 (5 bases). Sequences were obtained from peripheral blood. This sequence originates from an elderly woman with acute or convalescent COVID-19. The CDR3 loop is CASSMGQHNTEAFF. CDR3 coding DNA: TGTGCCAGTAGTATGGGGCAGCACAACACTGAAGCTTTCTTT.